This TCR beta chain was observed in a study of response to subunit inactivated influenza vaccine. Trimming removed 2 bases from V and 5 bases from J; junction bases left unmatched: 8. The CDR3 has 16 residues. From germline, CDR1 is SSHAT and CDR2 FNYEAQ (reference sequence). MiXCR, run by TCRdb on the RT-PCR reads, gives a single entry per CDR3 protein. The sample yields about 800,000 distinct CDR3 sequences, 21% seen once. On this clonotype itself: Its antigen remains unknown.

Study-wide results and caveats: The authors suggested that every seasonal influenza vaccination recruits few new T cells.

This receptor was taken from a man aged 50 or older who received an inactivated influenza vaccine. Sample: PBMCs from blood, taken roughly 5 days after vaccination. The gene calls are TRBV7-7 and TRBJ2-2; 7 positions agree with TRBD2. CDR3 loop: CASSLRAGARTGELFF. In DNA, the CDR3 is TGTGCCAGCAGCTTAAGGGCGGGAGCACGAACCGGGGAGCTGTTTTTT.